This T cell receptor (beta chain) originates from a study of cytomegalovirus exposure and HLA in healthy donors. Overall study findings and caveats: Rare sequences made up most TCRs, while some public TCRs were found in many donors. V- and J-gene trimming of TCR beta was linked (in a later analysis) to a missense DCLRE1C variant.

As to this clone: Its cognate antigen is unknown.

Donors in the study were healthy people who gave bone marrow. 60 Vbeta and 13 Jbeta primers were used in PCR. TCRdb keeps only in-frame clones here, not all; method: immunoSEQ multiplex PCR. Here the sample spans about 100,000 clones, about 76% being singletons. This TCR was recovered from an older woman in good health and CMV-seropositive. Sequencing was carried out using PBMCs.

In nucleotides, the CDR3 is TGTGCCATCAGTGGGCTAGAAACGGGCGAGCAGTACTTC. This codes for CAISGLETGEQYF. The chain combines TRBV10-3 with TRBJ2-7; D unresolved. The CDR3 has 13 amino acids. The germline V and J ends were trimmed by 4 bases and 6 bases, with 13 bases remaining between them. Germline CDR1 ENHRY, CDR2 SYGVKD.